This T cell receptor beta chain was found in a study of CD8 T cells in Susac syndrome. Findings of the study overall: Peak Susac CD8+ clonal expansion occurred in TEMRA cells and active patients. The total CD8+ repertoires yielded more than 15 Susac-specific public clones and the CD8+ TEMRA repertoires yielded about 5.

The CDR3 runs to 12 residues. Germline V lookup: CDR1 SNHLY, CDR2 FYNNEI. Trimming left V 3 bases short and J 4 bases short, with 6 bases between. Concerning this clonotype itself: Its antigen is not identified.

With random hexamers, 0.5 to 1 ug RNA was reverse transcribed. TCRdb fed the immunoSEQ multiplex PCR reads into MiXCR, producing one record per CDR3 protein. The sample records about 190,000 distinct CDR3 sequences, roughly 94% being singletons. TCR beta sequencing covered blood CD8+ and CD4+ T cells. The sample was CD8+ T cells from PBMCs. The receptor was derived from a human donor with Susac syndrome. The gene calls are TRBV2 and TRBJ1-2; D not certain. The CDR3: CASSDMGYGYTF. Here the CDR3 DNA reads TGTGCCAGCAGTGATATGGGCTATGGCTACACCTTC.